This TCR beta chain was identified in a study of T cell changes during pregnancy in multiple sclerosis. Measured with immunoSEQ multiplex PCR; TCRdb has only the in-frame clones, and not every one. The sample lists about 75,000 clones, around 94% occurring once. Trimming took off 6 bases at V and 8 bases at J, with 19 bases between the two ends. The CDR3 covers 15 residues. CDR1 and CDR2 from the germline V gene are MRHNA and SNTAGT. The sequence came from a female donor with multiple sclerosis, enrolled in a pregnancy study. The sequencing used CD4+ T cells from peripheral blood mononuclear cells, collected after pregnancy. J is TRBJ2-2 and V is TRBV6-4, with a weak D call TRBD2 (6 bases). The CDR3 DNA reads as TGTGCCAGCAGCCTAATGGCGGGAAAGGCGGGGGAGCTGTTTTTT. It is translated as CASSLMAGKAGELFF.